Listed here are 6 T cell receptor beta chains from one sample, sequenced in a study of cytomegalovirus exposure and HLA in healthy donors. The primer mix had 60 Vbeta and 13 Jbeta primers. This table comes from immunoSEQ multiplex PCR, and its TCRdb copy is limited to in-frame clones, with some not included. The sample comprises 150,000 to 200,000 clones, 9.5% of which are singletons, and roughly 1.4% rests with the top ten. The sample consisted of PBMCs. The receptors stem from a woman aged 25 to 39 in good health and CMV-seropositive.

This clone was observed a handful of times. This chain links TRBV29-1 with TRBJ2-4, with D perhaps matching TRBD2 (5 bases). The V and J ends lost 3 bases and 7 bases respectively, with 13 bases between them. The CDR3 consists of 13 residues. From germline, CDR1 is SQVTM and CDR2 ANQGSEA. CDR3 DNA: TGCAGCGTTGAGGGCGGGTCCGGGAACATTCAGTACTTC. Translating gives CSVEGGSGNIQYF.

This chain joins TRBV6-1 and TRBJ1-2; TRBD1 is a possible D gene (6 bases). Germline V gene lookup returns CDR1 MNHNS and CDR2 SASEGT. Trimming left V 0 bases short and J 4 bases short, with 15 bases between. This CDR3 spans 16 amino acids. CDR3 bases: TGTGCCAGCAGTGAAGCGCTCTGGGGGCAGCGCTATGGCTACACCTTC. Its protein is CASSEALWGQRYGYTF.

This clone was seen a few times. V and J are TRBV6-5 and TRBJ2-1; possible D gene TRBD2, 6 bases. The V end lost 2 bases, the J end lost 5 bases, and 10 bases lay between the germline ends. CDR1 and CDR2 (germline): MNHEY, SVGAGI. This CDR3 has 14 residues. As DNA, the CDR3 is TGTGCCAGCAGTTACGGGTCGGGAGACAATGAGCAGTTCTTC. Amino acids: CASSYGSGDNEQFF.

This clone has a handful of counts. This chain uses TRBV2 with TRBJ1-1; no clear D gene. The CDR3 totals 14 residues. Germline values: CDR1 SNHLY, CDR2 FYNNEI. The germline V and J ends were trimmed by 7 bases and 1 base, with 13 bases remaining between them. DNA of the CDR3: TGTGCCAGCAAGTGGGAGCGATCGAACACTGAAGCTTTCTTT. It specifies CASKWERSNTEAFF.

A few counts support this clone. V is TRBV5-6 and J is TRBJ2-1; D is perhaps TRBD2 (6 bases). Between the trimmed V and J ends, which lost 1 base and 6 bases, there was a span of 14 bases. The CDR3 is made up of 15 amino acids. The germline gives CDR1 SGHDT, CDR2 YYEEEE. The CDR3 loop is CASSLRDSTLNEQFF. In DNA, the CDR3 is TGTGCCAGCAGCTTGAGGGACTCTACCCTCAATGAGCAGTTCTTC.

The table lists this clone with a few counts. J is TRBJ2-5 and V is TRBV11-3; D remains unclear. The CDR3 runs to 14 residues. Germline assignment: CDR1 SGHNT and CDR2 YENEEA. V lost 2 bases and J lost 1, with 8 bases in between. CDR3 protein: CASSLYGSQETQYF. For the CDR3, the DNA is TGTGCCAGCAGCTTATACGGGTCCCAAGAGACCCAGTACTTC.